These 20 T cell receptor beta chains were all obtained from the same sample, sequenced in a study of T cell clonotyping in hematopoietic cell transplantation. Libraries were prepared by immunoSEQ multiplex PCR; TCRdb keeps only in-frame clonotypes and omits some of them. The sample includes about 5,600 clones, 66% of them seen just once. The specimen was PBMCs, collected 180 days after allogeneic stem cell transplant. These receptors all come from a male patient in his fifties or sixties who had an allogeneic stem cell transplant from an unrelated donor, so the T cells may come from the graft donor. Some clones in this sample may be carry-over from other donors' samples.

The V gene is TRBV19, the J gene TRBJ1-5; D gene uncertain. Germline V gene sequence: CDR1 LNHDA, CDR2 SQIVND (reference sequence). There are 15 residues in the CDR3. V was trimmed by 3 bases and J by 11 bases, leaving 20 bases between them. CDR3: CASSIKWMGQVAQHF. CDR3 bases: TGTGCCAGTAGTATTAAGTGGATGGGCCAAGTAGCCCAGCATTTT.

This clone was seen a handful of times. The V call is TRBV27, the J call TRBJ2-7; 8 bases match TRBD1. Germline CDR1 MNHEY, CDR2 SMNVEV (reference sequence). This CDR3 is built from 14 residues. Trimming took 3 bases from V and 3 from J; bases not matched to a gene: 4. The DNA for the CDR3 is TGTGCCAGCAGTTTGGGACAGGCGCTCTACGAGCAGTACTTC. Translation: CASSLGQALYEQYF.

The rearrangement links TRBV5-1 to TRBJ2-3; the match to TRBD1 covers 8 bases. CDR1 SGHRS and CDR2 YFSETQ come from the germline V gene. The CDR3 has 14 residues. V dropped 2 bases and J dropped 3; count of bases not matched to a gene: 2. The CDR3 region has the DNA TGCGCCAGCAGCTTTGGACAGGGAACAGATACGCAGTATTTT. Its translation is CASSFGQGTDTQYF.

The V gene is TRBV2, the J gene TRBJ1-1, with 7 positions matching TRBD1. CDR1 and CDR2 (germline): SNHLY, FYNNEI. The trim removed 6 bases at V and 6 bases at J, leaving 13 bases unmatched. There are 15 residues in the CDR3. CDR3 in DNA: TGTGCCAGCAGAACGGGGCAGGGGGATCGGGCTGAAGCTTTCTTT. Protein product: CASRTGQGDRAEAFF.

This rearrangement joins TRBV29-1 to TRBJ2-7, with D perhaps matching TRBD2 (6 bases). V shed 1 base and J shed 7 bases, with 17 bases lying between them. The germline gives CDR1 SQVTM, CDR2 ANQGSEA. CDR3 length: 14 residues. The CDR3: CSVEAVGWGVEQYF. DNA for the CDR3: TGCAGCGTTGAAGCGGTCGGCTGGGGGGTTGAGCAGTACTTC.

V usage is TRBV6-1 and J usage is TRBJ2-7, with 9 nucleotides matching TRBD2. Germline CDR1 MNHNS, CDR2 SASEGT. The ends lost 4 bases at V and 2 bases at J; junction bases unmatched: 3. The CDR3 totals 14 residues. CDR3 sequence (DNA): TGTGCCAGCAGTGGGACTAGCGCGGCCTACGAGCAGTACTTC. Its protein product is CASSGTSAAYEQYF.

J is TRBJ1-4 and V is TRBV5-5, with unresolved D. Trimming removed 2 bases from V and 12 bases from J, with 14 bases in between. Germline-derived CDR1 and CDR2 are SGHKS and YYEKEE (reference sequence). The CDR3 is made up of 13 amino acids. The CDR3 bases are TGTGCCAGCAGCTTAACATCAGGAGGTGAACTGTTTTTT. This translates into CASSLTSGGELFF.

J is TRBJ2-7 and V is TRBV5-8; 11 nucleotides match TRBD1. This CDR3 has 15 amino acids. The J segment lost 5 bases and the V segment lost 2 bases, leaving 6 bases of the junction unmatched. Germline CDR1 is SGHTS and CDR2 is YDEGEE. The DNA for the CDR3 is TGTGCCAGCAGCTTCGGGGACAGGGGGAAGAACGAGCAGTACTTC. Residues: CASSFGDRGKNEQYF.

The chain is built from TRBV7-9 and TRBJ2-2; either TRBD1 or TRBD2 may fit D (5 bases each). The length of the CDR3 is 14 residues. Germline CDR1 is SEHNR and CDR2 is FQNEAQ (reference sequence). Trimming stripped 6 bases from V and 3 bases from J, with 11 bases between. The CDR3 region has the DNA TGTGCCAGCAGTTCCGGGACCGACACCGGGGAGCTGTTTTTT. Translated: CASSSGTDTGELFF.

This clone was seen once. The rearrangement uses TRBV29-1 and TRBJ2-7, with D hard to call. V dropped 4 bases and J dropped 0 bases, with 4 bases sitting between them. Per germline, CDR1 SQVTM and CDR2 ANQGSEA. This CDR3 comprises 11 residues. CDR3 loop: CSVVRSYEQYF. CDR3 bases: TGCAGCGTTGTGCGCTCCTACGAGCAGTACTTC.

This clone is a singleton in its sample. V and J are TRBV15 and TRBJ2-5; 7 nucleotides align to TRBD2. V lost 1 base and J lost 5; bases outside the gene matches: 7. The CDR3 spans 15 residues. Germline CDR1 reads LNHNV; CDR2 reads YYDKDF (reference sequence). The CDR3 bases are TGTGCCACCAGCAGAGGCAACCACGGGGGGGAGACCCAGTACTTC. The encoded protein is CATSRGNHGGETQYF. Full variable domain (missing parts from reference TRBV15 and TRBJ2-5): DAMVIQNPRYQVTQFGKPVTLSCSQTLNHNVMYWYQQKSSQAPKLLFHYYDKDFNNEADTPDNFQSRRPNTSFCFLDIRSPGLGDTAMYLCATSRGNHGGETQYFGPGTRLLVL.

The chain joins TRBV6-5 to TRBJ1-2, with no clear D. In germline, CDR1 is MNHEY, CDR2 SVGAGI. V lost 0 bases, J lost 0 bases, and 5 bases lay in between. The CDR3 is 14 amino acids. The CDR3 DNA follows: TGTGCCAGCAGTTACTCGCCATCTAACTATGGCTACACCTTC. Translating gives CASSYSPSNYGYTF.

The chain carries TRBV30 and TRBJ1-1; unclear D gene. CDR3 size: 14 residues. From germline, CDR1 is GTSNPN and CDR2 SVGIG (reference sequence). Trimming cost V 4 bases and J 1 base, with 13 bases left between them. The CDR3 coding sequence is TGTGCCTGGATTGAGTCTCCCGCGAACACTGAAGCTTTCTTT. Its protein is CAWIESPANTEAFF.

This chain joins TRBV4-3 and TRBJ2-7; D is unclear. The CDR3 is made up of 12 amino acids. Germline CDR1 LGHNA, CDR2 YSLEER. With 6 bases removed from V and 1 base from J, the gap between germline ends came to 7 bases. The CDR3 loop is CASRCRSYEQYF. CDR3 DNA: TGCGCCAGCAGGTGCAGATCCTACGAGCAGTACTTC.

V is TRBV28 and J is TRBJ2-5; 8 nucleotides agree with TRBD1. Germline values: CDR1 MDHEN, CDR2 SYDVKM. CDR3 length: 15 amino acids. With 5 bases clipped from V and 5 bases from J, the junction kept 10 bases outside the gene matches. The CDR3 spells CASSLKQGVDETQYF. The CDR3 DNA sequence: TGTGCCAGCAGTCTTAAACAGGGGGTGGACGAGACCCAGTACTTC.

The V gene is TRBV4-1, the J gene TRBJ2-2; D unresolved. Germline CDR1 MGHRA, CDR2 YSYEKL. The CDR3 consists of 18 residues. Trimming took 1 base from V and 4 from J, leaving 19 bases between them. The CDR3 sequence: CASSQGPRIHGSTGELFF. In DNA, the CDR3 is TGCGCCAGCAGCCAAGGCCCAAGGATCCACGGGTCCACCGGGGAGCTGTTTTTT.

Relative to its sample, this clone is large. V is TRBV5-1 and J is TRBJ1-1; D remains ambiguous. CDR1 SGHRS and CDR2 YFSETQ come from the germline V gene. The CDR3 runs 13 residues. V dropped 5 bases and J dropped 1 base, with 9 bases sitting between them. The CDR3 spells CASSLSWNTEAFF. CDR3 in DNA: TGCGCCAGCAGTTTATCCTGGAACACTGAAGCTTTCTTT.

V gene TRBV5-4 combines with J gene TRBJ2-6; D is possibly TRBD2 (5 bases). CDR3 length: 15 residues. The V gene's germline CDR1 is SGHNT and CDR2 YYREEE (reference sequence). Between the trimmed V and J ends, which lost 4 bases and 3 bases, there was a span of 11 bases. In DNA form, the CDR3 reads TGTGCCAGCAGCCCCGGGATCGGTGGGGCCAACGTCCTGACTTTC. This encodes CASSPGIGGANVLTF.

This clone was detected once. The rearrangement joins TRBV7-9 to TRBJ2-1; no definite D call. This CDR3 is 12 amino acids long. Germline-derived CDR1 and CDR2 are SEHNR and FQNEAQ (reference sequence). The V end was cut by 5 bases, the J end by 4 bases, with 6 bases between. The CDR3 sequence: CASSDEYNEQFF. CDR3 nucleotides: TGTGCCAGCAGCGACGAATACAATGAGCAGTTCTTC.

This chain uses TRBV6-5 with TRBJ2-7; a weak D match, TRBD2 (7 bases). Trimming removed 7 bases from V and 5 bases from J, with 21 bases in between. This CDR3 has 15 amino acids. Looked up from germline, CDR1 is MNHEY and CDR2 is SVGAGI. The DNA for the CDR3 is TGTGCCAGCACCAAATACAGGGCGCGGGGGAACGAGCAGTACTTC. It codes for CASTKYRARGNEQYF.